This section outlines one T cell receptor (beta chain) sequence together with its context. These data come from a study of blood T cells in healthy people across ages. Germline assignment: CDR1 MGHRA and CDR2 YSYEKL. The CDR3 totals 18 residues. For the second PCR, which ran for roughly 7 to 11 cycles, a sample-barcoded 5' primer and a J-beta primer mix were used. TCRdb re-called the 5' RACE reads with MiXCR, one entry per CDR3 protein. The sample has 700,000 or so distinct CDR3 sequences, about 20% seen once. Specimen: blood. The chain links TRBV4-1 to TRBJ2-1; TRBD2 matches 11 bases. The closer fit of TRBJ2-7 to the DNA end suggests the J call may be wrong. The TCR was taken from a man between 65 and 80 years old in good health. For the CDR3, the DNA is TGCGCCAGCAGCCAGGAACTAGCGGGGGCCGACGTGACCTACGAGCAGTACTTC. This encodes CASSQELAGADVTYEQYF.